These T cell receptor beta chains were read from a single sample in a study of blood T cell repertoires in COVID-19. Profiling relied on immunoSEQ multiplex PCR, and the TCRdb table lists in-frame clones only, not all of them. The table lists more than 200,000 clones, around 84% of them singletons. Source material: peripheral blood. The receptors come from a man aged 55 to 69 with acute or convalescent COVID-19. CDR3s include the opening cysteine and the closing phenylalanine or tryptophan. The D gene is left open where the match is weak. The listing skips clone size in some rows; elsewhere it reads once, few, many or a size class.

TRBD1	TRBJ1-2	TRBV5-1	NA	TGCGCCAGCAGCGTTGGGACAGGGAGAGGCTACACCTTC	CASSVGTGRGYTF
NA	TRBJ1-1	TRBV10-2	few	TGCGCCAGCAGATATACAGGCTCCGGGGGGAAAAACACTGAAGCTTTCTTT	CASRYTGSGGKNTEAFF
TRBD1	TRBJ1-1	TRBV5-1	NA	TGCGCCAGCAGCTTTTCCCGGACAGGGAGGTACACTGAAGCTTTCTTT	CASSFSRTGRYTEAFF
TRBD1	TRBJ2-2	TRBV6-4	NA	TGTGCCAGCAGTTCACAGGGGGCGTCCACCGGGGAGCTGTTTTTT	CASSSQGASTGELFF
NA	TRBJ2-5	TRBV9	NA	TGTGCCAGCAGCCCGGACAGCTGGGAGACCCAGTACTTC	CASSPDSWETQYF
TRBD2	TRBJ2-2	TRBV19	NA	TGTGCCAGTAGTGCTTCGACTAGCGGGGCTTATCAGGTTGGGTCCGGGGAGCTGTTTTTT	CASSASTSGAYQVGSGELFF
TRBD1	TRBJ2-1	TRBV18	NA	TGTGCCAGCTCACCACCGGGACAGTCGAATGAGCAGTTCTTC	CASSPPGQSNEQFF
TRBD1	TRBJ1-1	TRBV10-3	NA	TGTGCCATCAGATCGACAGGGGGCTTGAACACTGAAGCTTTCTTT	CAIRSTGGLNTEAFF
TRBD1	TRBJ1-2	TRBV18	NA	TGTGCCAGCTCCTGGACAGGGAGGGACTATGGCTACACCTTC	CASSWTGRDYGYTF
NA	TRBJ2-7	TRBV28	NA	TGTGCCAGCATCCCAATTGGGGGAGGGGGCGAGCAGTACTTC	CASIPIGGGGEQYF
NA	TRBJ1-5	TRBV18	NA	TGTGCCAGCTCACCGCGACAGCATGAGTATCAGCCCCAGCATTTT	CASSPRQHEYQPQHF
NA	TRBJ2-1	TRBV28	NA	TGTGCCAGCAGTTCGGTAGCGGATCCCCCCTACAATGAGCAGTTCTTC	CASSSVADPPYNEQFF
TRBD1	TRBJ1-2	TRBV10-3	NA	TGTGCCATCAGTGGGGGACAGGGGGGTGGCTACACCTTC	CAISGGQGGGYTF
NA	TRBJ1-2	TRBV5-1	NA	TGCGCCAGCAGCTTAGGACAGAGCAACTATGGCTACACCTTC	CASSLGQSNYGYTF
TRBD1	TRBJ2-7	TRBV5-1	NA	TGCGCCAGCAGCCCGTGGACAGGTACCTACGAGCAGTACTTC	CASSPWTGTYEQYF
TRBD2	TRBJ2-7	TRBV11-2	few	TGTGCCAGCAGCGGGAGACTAGCGGGGGACGAGCAGTACTTC	CASSGRLAGDEQYF
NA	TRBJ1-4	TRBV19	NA	TGTGCCAGTAGTGCCCGGAGGGCAACTAATGAAAAACTGTTTTTT	CASSARRATNEKLFF
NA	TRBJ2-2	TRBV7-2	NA	TGTGCCAGCACCCCCTCGCCCGTAGCCGGGGCGAACACCGGGGAGCTGTTTTTT	CASTPSPVAGANTGELFF
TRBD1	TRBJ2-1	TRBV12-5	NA	TGTGCTAGTGGCTACCACCCCGGGACAGGGAATAAGAATGAGCAGTTCTTC	CASGYHPGTGNKNEQFF
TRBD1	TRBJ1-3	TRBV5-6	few	TGTGCCAGCAGCCTTGGACAGGGTTACGGAAACACCATATATTTT	CASSLGQGYGNTIYF
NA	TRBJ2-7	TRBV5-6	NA	TGTGCCAGCAGCGTAAACTACGAGCAGTACTTC	CASSVNYEQYF
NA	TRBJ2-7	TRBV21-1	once	TGTGCCAGCAGCAAAAGATGGTATAGGTGGACAGCAACATATTTCTCCTACGAGCAGTACTTC	CASSKRWYRWTATYFSYEQYF
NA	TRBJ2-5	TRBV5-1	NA	TGCGCCAGCAGCTTGGCCTCGGTACAAGAGACCCAGTACTTC	CASSLASVQETQYF
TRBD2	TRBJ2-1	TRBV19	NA	TGTGCCAGTAGTATAGGTGGGACTAGCGTAAATGAGCAGTTCTTC	CASSIGGTSVNEQFF
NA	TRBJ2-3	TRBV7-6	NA	TGTGCCAGCAGCCCACTAACCCAGGGTGTGGGAGATACGCAGTATTTT	CASSPLTQGVGDTQYF
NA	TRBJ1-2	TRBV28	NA	TGTGCCAGCAGTTCCTGGGGGGGTAGGTCGCATGGCTACACCTTC	CASSSWGGRSHGYTF
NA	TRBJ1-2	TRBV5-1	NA	TGCGCCAGCAGTGGGGAGAACTATGGCTACACCTTC	CASSGENYGYTF
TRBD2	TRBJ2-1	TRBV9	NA	TGTGCCAGCAGCGTAGCTACGGGGGGAGCGGGAGGTATTGAGCAGTTCTTC	CASSVATGGAGGIEQFF
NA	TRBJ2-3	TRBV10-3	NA	TGTGCCATCTCAAGACAGAGCACAGATACGCAGTATTTT	CAISRQSTDTQYF
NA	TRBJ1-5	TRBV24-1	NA	TGTGCCACCAGTGATTTTGACGGACATCGGCCCCAGCATTTT	CATSDFDGHRPQHF
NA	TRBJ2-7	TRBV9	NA	TGTGCCAGCAGCGTATCCACTAGCCCCTACGAGCAGTACTTC	CASSVSTSPYEQYF
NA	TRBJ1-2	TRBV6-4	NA	TGTGCCAGCAGTGACGGACACGCGAAAAACTATGGCTACACCTTC	CASSDGHAKNYGYTF
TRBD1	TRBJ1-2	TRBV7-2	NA	TGTGCCAGCAGCCTGGGGACAGGGGGCGCTTGGGGCTACACCTTC	CASSLGTGGAWGYTF
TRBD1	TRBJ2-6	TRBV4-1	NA	TGCGCCAGCAGCCAAGAGGGGCAGGTAGGGACAGTTTGGTCTGGGGCCAACGTCCTGACTTTC	CASSQEGQVGTVWSGANVLTF
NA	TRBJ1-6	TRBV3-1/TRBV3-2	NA	TGTGCCAGCGGCCGTTTGAAGAGTTCACCCCTCCACTTT	CASGRLKSSPLHF
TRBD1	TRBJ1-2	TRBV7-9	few	TGTGCCAGCAGCCCTACAACAGGGGATGGCTACACCTTC	CASSPTTGDGYTF
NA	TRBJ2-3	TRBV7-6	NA	TGTGCCAGCAGCTTAGCGGCGGGGCGGCTGGGTACGCAGTATTTT	CASSLAAGRLGTQYF
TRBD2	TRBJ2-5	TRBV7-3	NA	TGTGCCAGCAGCCCCTACACGGGTTGCGGCCAACTAGCGGCTGAACAAGAGACCCAGTACTTC	CASSPYTGCGQLAAEQETQYF
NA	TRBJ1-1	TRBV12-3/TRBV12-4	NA	TGTGCCAGCAGTACAGGACAGACTGAAGCTTTCTTT	CASSTGQTEAFF
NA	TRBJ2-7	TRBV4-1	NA	TGCGCCAGCAGCCAGACAGTGTACTACGAGCAGTACTTC	CASSQTVYYEQYF
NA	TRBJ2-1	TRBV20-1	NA	TGCAGTGCTAGCGCTAGACTAGACGCGTTCTTC	CSASARLDAFF
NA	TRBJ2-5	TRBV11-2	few	TGTGCCAGCAGCTTTAGCGCCCAATCGGGGCAAGAGACCCAGTACTTC	CASSFSAQSGQETQYF
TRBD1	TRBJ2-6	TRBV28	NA	TGTGCCAGCAGTTTTCTCGACAGGGTCTTCTCTGGGGCCAACGTCCTGACTTTC	CASSFLDRVFSGANVLTF
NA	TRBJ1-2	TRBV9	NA	TGTGCCAGCAGCGTACCAGGGGACTATGGCTACACCTTC	CASSVPGDYGYTF
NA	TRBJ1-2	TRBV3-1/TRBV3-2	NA	TGTGCCAGCACCGGGAGAACTACCAACTATGGCTACACCTTC	CASTGRTTNYGYTF
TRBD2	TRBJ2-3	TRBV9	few	TGTGCCAGCAGCTATAGTTGGGAGGGCCGGGTAGATACGCAGTATTTT	CASSYSWEGRVDTQYF
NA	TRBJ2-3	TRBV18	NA	TGTGCCAGCTCACCAGGCAGGGATGGAGATACGCAGTATTTT	CASSPGRDGDTQYF
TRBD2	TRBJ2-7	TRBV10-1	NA	TGCGCCAGCAGAGCCGGGACTAGCGACCTCCTACGCTTC	CASRAGTSDLLRF
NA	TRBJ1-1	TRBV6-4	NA	TGTGCCAGCAGAACGCAAGGGGAGGGGAACACTGAAGCTTTCTTT	CASRTQGEGNTEAFF
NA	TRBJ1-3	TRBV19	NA	TGTGCCAGTAGTCGCGGGGGCTCTGGAAACACCATATATTTT	CASSRGGSGNTIYF
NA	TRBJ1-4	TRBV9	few	TGTGCCAGCAGCACTACTCAAGGAACCAATGAAAAACTGTTTTTT	CASSTTQGTNEKLFF
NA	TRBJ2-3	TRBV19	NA	TGTGCCAGTCGGAGTAGCGAAATCACAGATACGCAGTATTTT	CASRSSEITDTQYF
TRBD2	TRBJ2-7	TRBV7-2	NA	TGTGCCAGCAGCTCTGGACTAGCGGGCTCCTACGAGCAGTACTTC	CASSSGLAGSYEQYF
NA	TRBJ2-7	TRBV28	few	TGTGCCAGCAGTTTTAGCTCCTACGAGCAGTACTTC	CASSFSSYEQYF
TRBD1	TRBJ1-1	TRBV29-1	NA	TGCAGCGCTCTCGGACAGGGGACTGAAGCTTTCTTT	CSALGQGTEAFF